This T cell receptor (beta chain) derives from a study of Graves' ophthalmopathy and Graves' hyperthyroidism. Investigators amplified TCR beta CDR3 regions from RNA transcripts. The library came from an HTBI-primed first-round RT-PCR and a second-round multiplex PCR. Via MiXCR, TCRdb re-called the multiplex PCR reads, giving one row per CDR3 protein. The profile shows around 1,000,000 distinct CDR3 sequences, 35% to 45% of them singletons. Aged 18 to 65, the patients with hyperthyroidism had under 2 months' duration and were newly diagnosed. Pregnant or lactating patients and those with other autoimmune diseases or uncontrolled infections were excluded. Diagnosis relied on clinical symptoms, serum thyroxine, TRAb, thyroid ultrasound and orbital computed tomography. V lost 4 bases and J lost 0; bases outside the gene matches: 12. From germline, CDR1 is SGDLS and CDR2 YYNGEE. This CDR3 region has 19 residues.

The rearrangement links TRBV9 to TRBJ1-6, with 8 bases fitting TRBD1. This receptor was obtained from an adult man with Graves' hyperthyroidism. Source material: peripheral blood or thyroid tissue (not recorded which). The CDR3 nucleotides are TGTGCCAGCAGCTCGCGGACAGGGTTAAAACGCTCCTATAATTCACCCCTCCACTTT. It specifies CASSSRTGLKRSYNSPLHF.